Listed here are 3 T cell receptor beta chains from one sample, sequenced in a study of cytomegalovirus exposure and HLA in healthy donors. The study ran its PCR with 60 Vbeta and 13 Jbeta primers. The assay was immunoSEQ multiplex PCR, and TCRdb's table has in-frame clones only and misses some. The sample carries more than 85,000 clones, approximately 82% recorded once. Specimen: PBMCs. The origin of the receptors is a woman between 18 and 29 years old in good health and CMV-seronegative.

The V and J genes are TRBV5-1 and TRBJ1-2, with D hard to call. Germline V CDR1 and CDR2: SGHRS, YFSETQ. The length of the CDR3 is 13 residues. The V and J ends lost 0 bases and 4 bases respectively, with 7 bases between them. The CDR3 DNA reads TGCGCCAGCAGCTTGGCACAGAGCTATGGCTACACCTTC. This gives the protein CASSLAQSYGYTF.

The chain carries TRBV28 and TRBJ1-2; 8 bases fit TRBD1. This CDR3 has 14 amino acids. V trimming: 6 bases; J trimming: 4 bases; junction bases outside the gene matches: 7. Germline CDR1 reads MDHEN; CDR2 reads SYDVKM. The CDR3 reads CASSLGQAFYGYTF. CDR3 DNA sequence: TGTGCCAGCAGCTTGGGACAGGCCTTCTATGGCTACACCTTC.

The chain employs TRBV7-2 and TRBJ2-1, with 10 bases matching TRBD2. Germline values: CDR1 SGHTA, CDR2 FQGNSA. Trimming removed 3 bases from V and 7 bases from J; junction bases left unmatched: 3. The CDR3 is 14 residues long. CDR3 residues: CASSFLAGVNEQFF. The CDR3 nucleotides read TGTGCCAGCAGCTTCCTAGCGGGAGTGAATGAGCAGTTCTTC. Complete variable domain (other parts from reference TRBV7-2 and TRBJ2-1): GAGVSQSPSNKVTEKGKDVELRCDPISGHTALYWYRQSLGQGLEFLIYFQGNSAPDKSGLPSDRFSAERTGGSVSTLTIQRTQQEDSAVYLCASSFLAGVNEQFFGPGTRLTVL.